The T cell receptor (beta chain) described here comes from a study of regulatory T cells in long-lasting Graves disease. Overall study results and limits: With persistent disease, TRBV28, TRBJ1-2 and TRBJ2-5 were the favored segments.

Assembly of TCR beta libraries relied on iRepertoire HTBI primers together with Arm-PCR of CDR3 regions. MiXCR, applied by TCRdb to the multiplex PCR reads, yields one record per CDR3 protein. The repertoire holds just over 600,000 distinct CDR3 sequences, approximately 15% seen once, with about 18% in the top ten. Time point denoted: newly diagnosed GD, antithyroid drugs for less than 3 months. Extracted PBMC RNA gave rise to the TCR library. Roughly 10-milliliter peripheral blood samples went into EDTA tubes. In the case of this clonotype: The target antigen is unknown. This clone may be a read error of a much larger clone one base away.

The CDR3 covers 16 residues. Germline V gene lookup returns CDR1 MNHEY and CDR2 SMNVEV (reference sequence). This sample was also put to use in a study of T cells in Graves' hyperthyroidism and ophthalmopathy. That study adds: RT-PCR in the first round (using the HTBI primer set) targeted the TCR CDR3. Stable hyperthyroidism was told apart from ophthalmopathy by a model built on 13 V-J features.

The sample consisted of peripheral blood mononuclear cells (PBMCs), taken at new diagnosis, from a patient treated with antithyroid drugs. This sequence joins TRBV27 and TRBJ2-1; 9 nucleotides match TRBD1. Near its end, the DNA agrees better with TRBJ2-5, so the J call may be wrong. The sequence was collected from a woman in her 30s with Graves disease. In nucleotides, the CDR3 is TGTGCCTGCAGTTTTGACAGGGGGTTAACGAGAGAGACCCAGTACTTC. Its translation: CACSFDRGLTRETQYF.